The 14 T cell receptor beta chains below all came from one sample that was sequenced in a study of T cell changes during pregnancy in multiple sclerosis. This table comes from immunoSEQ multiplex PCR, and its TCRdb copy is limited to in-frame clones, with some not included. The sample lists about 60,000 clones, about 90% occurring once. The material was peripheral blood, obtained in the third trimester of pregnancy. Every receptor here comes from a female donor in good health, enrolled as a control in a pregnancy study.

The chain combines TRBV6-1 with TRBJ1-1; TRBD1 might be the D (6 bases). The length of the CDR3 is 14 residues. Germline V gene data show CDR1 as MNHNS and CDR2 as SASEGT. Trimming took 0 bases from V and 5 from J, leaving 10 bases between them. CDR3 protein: CASSEAHRETEAFF. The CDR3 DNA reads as TGTGCCAGCAGTGAAGCGCACAGGGAAACTGAAGCTTTCTTT.

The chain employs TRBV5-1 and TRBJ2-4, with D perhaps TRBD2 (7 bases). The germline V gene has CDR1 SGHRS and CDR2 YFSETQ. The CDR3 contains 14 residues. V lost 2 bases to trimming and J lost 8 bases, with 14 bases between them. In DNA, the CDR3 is TGCGCCAGCAGCTTAGAGGGGGGGATGGACATTCAGTACTTC. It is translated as CASSLEGGMDIQYF.

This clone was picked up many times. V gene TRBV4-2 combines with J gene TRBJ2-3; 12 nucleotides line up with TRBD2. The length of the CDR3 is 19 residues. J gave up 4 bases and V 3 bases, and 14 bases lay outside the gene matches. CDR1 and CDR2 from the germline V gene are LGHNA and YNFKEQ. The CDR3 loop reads CASSHLTGLAGGSPDTQYF. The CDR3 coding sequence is TGTGCCAGCAGCCACCTCACCGGGCTAGCGGGAGGGTCCCCAGATACGCAGTATTTT.

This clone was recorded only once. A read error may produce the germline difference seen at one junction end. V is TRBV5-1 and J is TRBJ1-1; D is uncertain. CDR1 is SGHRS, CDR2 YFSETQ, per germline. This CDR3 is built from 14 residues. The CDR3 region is CASTEWSGNTETFF. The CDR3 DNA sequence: TGCGCCAGCACCGAATGGAGCGGAAACACTGAAACTTTCTTT.

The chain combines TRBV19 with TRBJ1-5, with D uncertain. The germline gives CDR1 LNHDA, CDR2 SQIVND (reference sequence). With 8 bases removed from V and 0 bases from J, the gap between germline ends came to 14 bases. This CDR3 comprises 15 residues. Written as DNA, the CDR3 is TGTGCCAGTTCCCCTTCGACATTTAGCAATCAGCCCCAGCATTTT. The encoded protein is CASSPSTFSNQPQHF.

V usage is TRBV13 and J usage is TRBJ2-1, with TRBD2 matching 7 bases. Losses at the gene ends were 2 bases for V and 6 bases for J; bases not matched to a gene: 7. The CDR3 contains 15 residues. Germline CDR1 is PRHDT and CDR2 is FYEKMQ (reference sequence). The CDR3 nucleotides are TGTGCCAGCAGCTTATGGGGGGAGGGGCGCAATGAGCAGTTCTTC. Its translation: CASSLWGEGRNEQFF.

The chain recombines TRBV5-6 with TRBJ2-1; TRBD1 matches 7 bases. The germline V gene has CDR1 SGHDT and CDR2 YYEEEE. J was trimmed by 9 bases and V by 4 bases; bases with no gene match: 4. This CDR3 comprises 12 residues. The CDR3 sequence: CASSTGVGEQFF. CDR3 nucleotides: TGTGCCAGCAGCACAGGGGTGGGTGAGCAGTTCTTC.

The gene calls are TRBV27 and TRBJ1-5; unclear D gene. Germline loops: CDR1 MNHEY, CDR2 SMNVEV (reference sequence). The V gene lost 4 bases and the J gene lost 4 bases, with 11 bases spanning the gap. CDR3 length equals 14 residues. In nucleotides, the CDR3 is TGTGCCAGCAGTTCGCCTACAGCTAATCAGCCCCAGCATTTT. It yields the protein CASSSPTANQPQHF.

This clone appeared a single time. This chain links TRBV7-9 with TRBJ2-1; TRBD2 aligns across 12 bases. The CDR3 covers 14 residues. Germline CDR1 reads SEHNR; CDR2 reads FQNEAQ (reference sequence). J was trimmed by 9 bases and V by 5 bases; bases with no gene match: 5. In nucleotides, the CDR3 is TGTGCCAGCAGCCGACTAGCGGGGGCTGGTGAGCAGTTCTTC. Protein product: CASSRLAGAGEQFF. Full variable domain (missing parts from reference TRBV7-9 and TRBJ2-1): DTGVSQNPRHKITKRGQNVTFRCDPISEHNRLYWYRQTLGQGPEFLTYFQNEAQLEKSRLLSDRFSAERPKGSFSTLEIQRTEQGDSAMYLCASSRLAGAGEQFFGPGTRLTVL.

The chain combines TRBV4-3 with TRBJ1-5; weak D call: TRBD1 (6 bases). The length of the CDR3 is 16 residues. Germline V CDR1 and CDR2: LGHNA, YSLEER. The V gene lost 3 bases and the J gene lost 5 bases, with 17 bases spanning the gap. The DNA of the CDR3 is TGCGCCAGCAGCCAGGACCACATGGACAGCCATCAGCCCCAGCATTTT. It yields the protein CASSQDHMDSHQPQHF.

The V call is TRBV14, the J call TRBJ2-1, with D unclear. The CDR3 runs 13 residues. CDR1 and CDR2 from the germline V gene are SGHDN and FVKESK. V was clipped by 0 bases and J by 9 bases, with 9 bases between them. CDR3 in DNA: TGTGCCAGCAGCCAAGATCCCGCGAGTGAGCAGTTCTTC. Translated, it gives CASSQDPASEQFF.

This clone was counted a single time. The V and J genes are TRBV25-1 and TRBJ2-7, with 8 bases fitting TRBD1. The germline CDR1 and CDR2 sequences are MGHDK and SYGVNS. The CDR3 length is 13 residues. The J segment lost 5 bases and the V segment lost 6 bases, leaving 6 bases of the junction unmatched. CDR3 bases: TGTGCCAGCAGGGCGACAGGGGTCGACGAGCAGTACTTC. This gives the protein CASRATGVDEQYF.

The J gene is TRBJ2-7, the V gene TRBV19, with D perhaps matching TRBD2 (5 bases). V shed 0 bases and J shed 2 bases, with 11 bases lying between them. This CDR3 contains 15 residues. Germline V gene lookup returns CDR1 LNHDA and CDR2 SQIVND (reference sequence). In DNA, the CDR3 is TGTGCCAGTAGTATAGAGGGAGTGGCCCCCTACGAGCAGTACTTC. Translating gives CASSIEGVAPYEQYF.

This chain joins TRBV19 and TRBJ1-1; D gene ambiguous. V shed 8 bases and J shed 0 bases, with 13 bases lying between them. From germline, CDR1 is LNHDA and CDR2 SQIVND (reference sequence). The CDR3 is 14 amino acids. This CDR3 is CASSMTRMNTEAFF. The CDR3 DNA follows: TGTGCCAGTTCAATGACACGCATGAACACTGAAGCTTTCTTT.